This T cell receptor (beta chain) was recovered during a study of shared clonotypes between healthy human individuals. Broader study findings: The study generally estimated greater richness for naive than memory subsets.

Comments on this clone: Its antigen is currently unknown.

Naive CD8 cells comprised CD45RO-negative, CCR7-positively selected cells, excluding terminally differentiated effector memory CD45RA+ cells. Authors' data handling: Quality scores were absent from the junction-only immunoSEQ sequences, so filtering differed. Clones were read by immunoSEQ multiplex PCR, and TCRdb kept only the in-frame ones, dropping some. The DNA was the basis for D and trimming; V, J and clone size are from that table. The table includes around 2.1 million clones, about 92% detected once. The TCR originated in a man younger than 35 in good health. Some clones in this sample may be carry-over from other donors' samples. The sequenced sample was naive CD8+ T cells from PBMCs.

CDR3 region: CASRTGGGAQPQHF. Written as DNA, the CDR3 is TGTGCCAGCAGGACAGGGGGAGGGGCTCAGCCCCAGCATTTT. The J gene is TRBJ1-5, the V gene TRBV27; 9 bases line up with TRBD1. This CDR3 contains 14 residues. Germline V gene data show CDR1 as MNHEY and CDR2 as SMNVEV (reference sequence). The ends lost 6 bases at V and 6 bases at J; junction bases unmatched: 6.